This is a list of T cell receptor beta chains from one sample in a study of T cell responses to AZD1222 COVID-19 vaccine. Method: immunoSEQ multiplex PCR; TCRdb's copy keeps in-frame clones and lacks some. The sample shows some 120,000 clones, 80% to 85% of them seen only once. Sequences were derived from peripheral blood, sampled on day 0 of AZD1222 vaccination. The receptors stem from an adult in good health. Both conserved end residues are part of each CDR3. Each record gives: J gene, V gene, D gene, clone size, CDR3 protein, CDR3 DNA. A D gene is named only where the DNA matches it firmly. Clone sizes are given selectively: once, few, many, or a class where the clone is expanded.

J: TRBJ2-1
V: TRBV5-4
D: TRBD1
size: once
CDR3: CASSFDPGQGDGEQFF
DNA: TGTGCCAGCAGCTTCGATCCGGGACAGGGGGACGGTGAGCAGTTCTTC

J: TRBJ1-2
V: TRBV5-5
D: NA
size: NA
CDR3: CASSTDFNYGYTF
DNA: TGTGCCAGCAGTACAGACTTTAACTATGGCTACACCTTC

J: TRBJ1-3
V: TRBV5-1
D: NA
size: once
CDR3: CASSNSVSGNTIYF
DNA: TGCGCCAGCAGCAACAGTGTCTCTGGAAACACCATATATTTT

J: TRBJ1-2
V: TRBV5-8
D: NA
size: NA
CDR3: CASSPRRVARAHDYTF
DNA: TGTGCCAGCAGCCCCCGGCGGGTAGCCAGGGCTCACGACTACACCTTC

J: TRBJ1-2
V: TRBV5-4
D: NA
size: NA
CDR3: CASTSTPYGYTF
DNA: TGTGCCAGCACATCAACGCCCTATGGCTACACCTTC

J: TRBJ1-5
V: TRBV7-9
D: NA
size: NA
CDR3: CASSWNSGLPNQPQHF
DNA: TGTGCCAGCAGCTGGAATTCCGGACTTCCCAATCAGCCCCAGCATTTT

J: TRBJ1-1
V: TRBV18
D: TRBD1
size: NA
CDR3: CASSRDRGGMNTEAFF
DNA: TGTGCCAGCTCACGGGACAGGGGAGGAATGAACACTGAAGCTTTCTTT

J: TRBJ2-7
V: TRBV18
D: NA
size: NA
CDR3: CASSPPFPLTACEQYF
DNA: TGTGCCAGCTCACCACCGTTTCCCCTCACCGCCTGCGAGCAGTACTTC

J: TRBJ2-7
V: TRBV4-3
D: NA
size: NA
CDR3: CASSQDRDSRYEQYF
DNA: TGCGCCAGCAGCCAAGACCGGGACTCCCGGTACGAGCAGTACTTC

J: TRBJ2-1
V: TRBV4-2
D: NA
size: NA
CDR3: CASSQEGQRNYNEQFF
DNA: TGTGCCAGCAGCCAAGAAGGGCAGCGGAACTACAATGAGCAGTTCTTC

J: TRBJ2-2
V: TRBV7-2
D: NA
size: NA
CDR3: CASSLVGAGRTGELFF
DNA: TGTGCCAGCAGCTTAGTAGGGGCGGGGCGGACCGGGGAGCTGTTTTTT

J: TRBJ1-1
V: TRBV24-1
D: NA
size: NA
CDR3: CATSDLGRVMEF
DNA: TGTGCCACCAGTGATTTAGGGCGGGTAATGGAGTTT

J: TRBJ1-4
V: TRBV11-2
D: NA
size: NA
CDR3: CASSLDRVGEKLFF
DNA: TGTGCCAGCAGCTTAGATCGGGTTGGGGAAAAACTGTTTTTT

J: TRBJ2-7
V: TRBV7-2
D: NA
size: NA
CDR3: CASSSLGLPYEQYF
DNA: TGTGCCAGCAGCTCCCTCGGCCTACCCTACGAGCAGTACTTC

J: TRBJ2-2
V: TRBV6-5
D: NA
size: NA
CDR3: CASRGGLEGTGELFF
DNA: TGTGCCAGCAGAGGGGGGCTAGAGGGTACCGGGGAGCTGTTTTTT

J: TRBJ1-6
V: TRBV10-3
D: NA
size: NA
CDR3: CAISPLGGGPYNSPLHF
DNA: TGTGCCATCAGTCCCTTAGGGGGGGGCCCCTATAATTCACCCCTCCACTTT

J: TRBJ1-2
V: TRBV24-1
D: NA
size: NA
CDR3: CATSLGPYGYTF
DNA: TGTGCCACCAGCCTAGGCCCCTATGGCTACACCTTC

J: TRBJ2-2
V: TRBV7-3
D: NA
size: NA
CDR3: CASSLGLQGELFF
DNA: TGTGCCAGCAGCTTGGGCTTACAAGGGGAGCTGTTTTTT

J: TRBJ2-2
V: TRBV4-3
D: TRBD2
size: NA
CDR3: CASSSQAGLAGQNTGELFF
DNA: TGCGCCAGCAGCTCCCAGGCGGGACTAGCGGGACAAAACACCGGGGAGCTGTTTTTT

J: TRBJ2-2
V: TRBV5-1
D: NA
size: few
CDR3: CASSLVGGGRTGELFF
DNA: TGCGCCAGCAGCTTGGTTGGAGGGGGTCGCACCGGGGAGCTGTTTTTT

J: TRBJ2-1
V: TRBV5-1
D: NA
size: few
CDR3: CASSLVPGNEQFF
DNA: TGCGCCAGCAGCTTGGTTCCGGGCAATGAGCAGTTCTTC

J: TRBJ2-2
V: TRBV10-3
D: NA
size: NA
CDR3: CAISVQGAGELFF
DNA: TGTGCCATCAGTGTCCAGGGCGCCGGGGAGCTGTTTTTT

J: TRBJ1-2
V: TRBV5-6
D: TRBD1
size: NA
CDR3: CASSLTGGSYGYTF
DNA: TGTGCCAGCAGCTTGACAGGGGGGTCCTATGGCTACACCTTC